This record looks at one TCR beta chain sequence and its context. The data belong to a study of regulatory T cells in long-lasting Graves disease. Germline CDR1 reads GTSNPN; CDR2 reads SVGIG (reference sequence). The germline V and J ends were trimmed by 4 bases and 2 bases, with 11 bases remaining between them. CDR3 length: 13 amino acids. With iRepertoire HTBI primers and Arm-PCR of CDR3 regions, TCR beta libraries were built. In the study's own analysis: Across all samples, approximately 64 TRBV segments and 11 to 15 TRBJ segments were identified. TCRdb used MiXCR to reprocess the multiplex PCR reads, holding one entry per CDR3 protein. The V and J calls come from TCRdb's annotation, not from the publication. This table holds 530,000 or so distinct CDR3 sequences, 13% found once. Time point indicated: newly diagnosed GD, antithyroid drugs for less than 3 months. Researchers made the TCR library from RNA that was extracted from PBMCs. Diagnosing Graves' disease relied on the American Thyroid Association guidelines.

A further study also used this sample, focusing on T cells in Graves' hyperthyroidism and ophthalmopathy. That source adds: A 13 V-J signature model discriminated ophthalmopathy versus stable hyperthyroidism.

The sequence derives from a young man with Graves disease. The source material was peripheral blood mononuclear cells (PBMCs), sampled at new diagnosis, from a patient treated with antithyroid drugs. The chain employs TRBV30 and TRBJ2-5; D gene unclear. The CDR3 coding sequence is TGTGCCTGGACCCCGGCGTCTCAAGAGACCCAGTACTTC. This encodes CAWTPASQETQYF.